Following are 24 T cell receptor beta chains from one sample sequenced in a study of graft-versus-host responses after intestinal transplantation. Clones were sequenced by immunoSEQ multiplex PCR, and TCRdb holds only the in-frame ones, with some missing. The data show 40,000 to 55,000 clones, about 89% seen once. Their specific antigens are unknown. The sequencing used unstimulated CD4+ T cells sorted from spleen or lymph node cells, collected before transplant. The receptors come from a human donor who was the organ donor for an intestinal transplant.

The J gene is TRBJ2-7, the V gene TRBV18; D gene ambiguous. The CDR3 runs 14 residues. Trimming removed 2 bases from V and 2 bases from J, with 10 bases in between. Germline CDR1 KGHSH, CDR2 LQKENI. The CDR3 nucleotides read TGTGCCAGCTCACCATCTGACGGAGCCTACGAGCAGTACTTC. Protein product: CASSPSDGAYEQYF.

In this sample, this clone turned up a few times. This chain links TRBV5-6 with TRBJ1-5; the match to TRBD1 covers 7 bases. Germline V gene data show CDR1 as SGHDT and CDR2 as YYEEEE. CDR3 size: 15 residues. After removal of 2 bases from V and 6 bases from J, the junction contained 8 bases not matched to a gene. The CDR3 loop is CASSLGQGVSQPQHF. CDR3 in DNA: TGTGCCAGCAGCTTAGGGCAGGGGGTAAGTCAGCCCCAGCATTTT.

V is TRBV5-1 and J is TRBJ1-4; TRBD1 matches at 12 bases. CDR1 is SGHRS, CDR2 YFSETQ, per germline. V was pared by 3 bases and J by 3 bases, with 6 bases of the junction left unmatched. The CDR3 sequence is 17 residues long. Written as DNA, the CDR3 is TGCGCCAGCAGCTCCGGGACAGGGGGCGCGCCTAATGAAAAACTGTTTTTT. The encoded protein is CASSSGTGGAPNEKLFF.

This rearrangement joins TRBV28 to TRBJ2-1; 9 nucleotides align to TRBD2. V gave up 6 bases and J gave up 8 bases; unmatched junction bases: 11. Per germline, CDR1 MDHEN and CDR2 SYDVKM. This CDR3 is built from 15 residues. CDR3 nucleotide sequence: TGTGCCAGCAGCCCCCCAGGCGGGAGGGCCCATGAGCAGTTCTTC. Translation gives CASSPPGGRAHEQFF.

This chain uses TRBV4-2 with TRBJ2-1; 10 nucleotides line up with TRBD2. This CDR3 is built from 16 residues. Per germline, CDR1 LGHNA and CDR2 YNFKEQ. Trimming removed 4 bases from V and 5 bases from J; junction bases left unmatched: 8. CDR3 sequence (DNA): TGTGCCAGCAGCCGAGTAGCGGGAGGACAAGACAATGAGCAGTTCTTC. Translating gives CASSRVAGGQDNEQFF.

The chain is built from TRBV5-8 and TRBJ1-3; D gene ambiguous. Trimming took off 2 bases at V and 4 bases at J, with 7 bases between the two ends. Germline V gene lookup returns CDR1 SGHTS and CDR2 YDEGEE. The CDR3 spans 13 residues. The DNA of the CDR3 is TGTGCCAGCAGCTTTATGTTGGGAAACACCATATATTTT. The encoded protein is CASSFMLGNTIYF.

The chain recombines TRBV6-6 with TRBJ2-3, with TRBD1 matching over 10 bases. Unmatched junction bases numbered 4, after V lost 0 bases and J lost 4 bases. The germline CDR1 and CDR2 sequences are MNHNY and SVGAGI (reference sequence). The CDR3 is 16 residues long. CDR3 protein: CASSYSRDRGADTQYF. The CDR3 coding sequence is TGTGCCAGCAGTTACTCCCGGGACAGGGGAGCAGATACGCAGTATTTT.

V and J are TRBV9 and TRBJ1-2, with a tentative D call TRBD1 (6 bases). The germline gives CDR1 SGDLS, CDR2 YYNGEE. V dropped 0 bases and J dropped 8 bases, with 14 bases sitting between them. This CDR3 contains 14 residues. The CDR3 bases are TGTGCCAGCAGCGTAGAACAGGGCTTGGGGGGCTACACCTTC. It translates to CASSVEQGLGGYTF.

The CDR3 is CASSLGTGGSTDTQYF. The CDR3 DNA reads as TGTGCCAGCAGTTTAGGGACAGGGGGCTCGACAGATACGCAGTATTTT. The chain links TRBV28 to TRBJ2-3; 12 bases align to TRBD1. The CDR3 runs to 16 residues. V gave up 2 bases and J gave up 3 bases; unmatched junction bases: 3. CDR1 and CDR2 from the germline V gene are MDHEN and SYDVKM.

This chain connects TRBV7-9 to TRBJ2-7; D is uncertain. Trimming took 0 bases from V and 7 from J, leaving 16 bases between them. The CDR3 is made up of 15 amino acids. From germline, CDR1 is SEHNR and CDR2 FQNEAQ (reference sequence). CDR3 DNA sequence: TGTGCCAGCAGCTTAGCGGGTCCGGGTCTCCGGGAGCAGTACTTC. The encoded protein is CASSLAGPGLREQYF.

The chain carries TRBV2 and TRBJ2-1; D perhaps matches TRBD2 (6 bases). The CDR3 runs to 12 residues. CDR1 and CDR2 from the germline V gene are SNHLY and FYNNEI. Trimming left V 6 bases short and J 4 bases short, with 7 bases between. The CDR3 region is CASRGRYNEQFF. The CDR3 region has the DNA TGTGCCAGCAGAGGGAGGTACAATGAGCAGTTCTTC.

The rearrangement uses TRBV6-1 and TRBJ2-5; 11 bases are shared with TRBD2. The CDR3 is 16 residues long. Germline V CDR1 and CDR2: MNHNS, SASEGT. V was clipped by 1 base and J by 13 bases; unmatched bases: 14. The CDR3 sequence: CASSEGRGLAAKRGYF. The CDR3 DNA reads as TGTGCCAGCAGTGAAGGAAGGGGACTAGCGGCCAAGAGAGGGTACTTC.

The chain joins TRBV28 to TRBJ2-3; TRBD2 is a possible D gene (5 bases). Between the trimmed V and J ends, which lost 10 bases and 2 bases, there was a span of 13 bases. The CDR3 has 13 amino acids. Per germline, CDR1 MDHEN and CDR2 SYDVKM. CDR3 nucleotide sequence: TGTGCCAACGGACCCGGGGACACAGATACGCAGTATTTT. This translates into CANGPGDTDTQYF.

This clone has only one observation. The rearrangement uses TRBV18 and TRBJ2-2; D possibly corresponds to TRBD1 (5 bases). Trimming took 9 bases from V and 6 from J, leaving 20 bases between them. The germline gives CDR1 KGHSH, CDR2 LQKENI. The CDR3 has 15 residues. The DNA of the CDR3 is TGTGCCAGTCTTCGAACAGGCTTCGTGTCCGGGGAGCTGTTTTTT. This codes for CASLRTGFVSGELFF.

The chain carries TRBV18 and TRBJ1-1, with D possibly TRBD1 on 5 matching bases. This CDR3 comprises 16 residues. V gave up 3 bases and J gave up 5 bases, with 19 bases separating them. Germline V gene sequence: CDR1 KGHSH, CDR2 LQKENI. This chain's CDR3 is CASSPVGELGRTEAFF. The CDR3 bases are TGTGCCAGCTCACCGGTAGGGGAATTGGGGAGGACTGAAGCTTTCTTT.

Concerning this clone itself: Additional DNA sequences in this sample encode the identical CDR3. The chain employs TRBV28 and TRBJ2-7; D ambiguous. Trimming took off 2 bases at V and 2 bases at J, with 7 bases between the two ends. The CDR3 spans 13 residues. Germline CDR1 MDHEN, CDR2 SYDVKM. CDR3 sequence: CASSLAAPYEQYF. CDR3 nucleotides: TGTGCCAGCAGTTTAGCGGCCCCCTACGAGCAGTACTTC. The full variable domain, rest sourced from reference TRBV28 and TRBJ2-7, is DVKVTQSSRYLVKRTGEKVFLECVQDMDHENMFWYRQDPGLGLRLIYFSYDVKMKEKGDIPEGYSVSREKKERFSLILESASTNQTSMYLCASSLAAPYEQYFGPGTRLTVT.

The sample holds one count of this clone. The DNA for the CDR3 is TGTGCCAGCAGCGCCAGGACAAACGGAAACACCATATATTTT. As protein: CASSARTNGNTIYF. The chain couples TRBV7-9 to TRBJ1-3, with D possibly TRBD1 on 5 matching bases. CDR1 SEHNR and CDR2 FQNEAQ come from the germline V gene (reference sequence). CDR3 length: 14 residues. V was trimmed by 5 bases and J by 4 bases, leaving 12 bases between them. Using reference TRBV7-9 and TRBJ1-3 for the parts outside the CDR3, the full variable domain is DTGVSQNPRHKITKRGQNVTFRCDPISEHNRLYWYRQTLGQGPEFLTYFQNEAQLEKSRLLSDRFSAERPKGSFSTLEIQRTEQGDSAMYLCASSARTNGNTIYFGEGSWLTVV.

The chain joins TRBV5-7 to TRBJ2-1; TRBD2 agrees at 14 bases. TRBV5-7 is given ORF status, its function remaining uncertain. The CDR3 contains 16 residues. The V and J ends lost 0 bases and 8 bases, in that order; junction bases with no gene match: 4. This CDR3 reads CASSLATSGREDEQFF. In nucleotides, the CDR3 is TGTGCCAGCAGCTTGGCGACTAGCGGGAGGGAGGATGAGCAGTTCTTC.

The count of this clone is one. J is TRBJ2-1 and V is TRBV6-5, with 9 nucleotides matching TRBD1. The germline V gene encodes CDR1 MNHEY and CDR2 SVGAGI. V gave up 6 bases and J gave up 2 bases; unmatched junction bases: 5. The length of the CDR3 is 15 residues. The CDR3: CASSLDRGPYNEQFF. In DNA form, the CDR3 reads TGTGCCAGCAGCCTGGACAGGGGTCCCTACAATGAGCAGTTCTTC.

The CDR3 reads CASSFSGTSFFNEQFF. The CDR3 nucleotides are TGTGCCAGCAGTTTTTCCGGGACTAGCTTTTTCAATGAGCAGTTCTTC. The V gene is TRBV27, the J gene TRBJ2-1, with 9 bases fitting TRBD2. Germline V CDR1 and CDR2: MNHEY, SMNVEV (reference sequence). This CDR3 contains 16 residues. Trimming at V came to 3 bases and at J to 6 bases, leaving 9 bases not matched to a gene.

The gene calls are TRBV6-1 and TRBJ2-1, with D possibly matching TRBD1 (6 bases). The CDR3 sequence is 14 residues long. Deletions cut 2 bases from V and 12 bases from J, with 17 bases between. Looked up from germline, CDR1 is MNHNS and CDR2 is SASEGT. The CDR3 coding sequence is TGTGCCAGCAGTGAACAGGGGAATCTAGGGAGGCAGTTCTTC. Translation gives CASSEQGNLGRQFF.

The chain links TRBV2 to TRBJ2-7, with TRBD1 identical over 8 bases. This CDR3 is 13 amino acids long. Germline CDR1 and CDR2: SNHLY and FYNNEI. J gave up 1 base and V 5 bases, and 1 base lay outside the gene matches. CDR3 sequence (DNA): TGTGCCAGCAGTTGGGACAGGTCCTACGAGCAGTACTTC. Translating gives CASSWDRSYEQYF.

This clone was found once. The gene calls are TRBV11-2 and TRBJ1-2, with 7 bases lining up with TRBD1. Trimming at V came to 2 bases and at J to 7 bases, leaving 4 bases not matched to a gene. CDR3 length: 13 amino acids. Germline-derived CDR1 and CDR2 are SGHAT and FQNNGV. The CDR3 is CASSLNRGGGYTF. CDR3 DNA sequence: TGTGCCAGCAGCTTAAACAGGGGCGGTGGCTACACCTTC.

The chain employs TRBV7-2 and TRBJ2-5; 10 bases agree with TRBD2. Trimming cost V 2 bases and J 5 bases; bases outside gene matches: 17. This CDR3 has 19 residues. Germline CDR1 and CDR2: SGHTA and FQGNSA. CDR3 nucleotide sequence: TGTGCCAGCAGCTTACTCGGGGTCAGCGGGAGGGCCGGTGCGGAGACCCAGTACTTC. It is translated as CASSLLGVSGRAGAETQYF.